These 32 T cell receptor beta chains share one sample of origin, sequenced in a study of shared clonotypes between healthy human individuals. The method was immunoSEQ multiplex PCR; TCRdb's version includes in-frame clones alone and lacks a portion of them. Among a few million clones, 92% were seen once, and the ten largest hold around 0.4%. The sequenced material came from naive CD4+ T cells from PBMCs. Noted subset: CD45RA+ positively selected. These receptors were obtained from a man aged 18 to 29 in good health. Some clones in this sample may be carry-over from other donors' samples.

The chain uses TRBV11-2 and TRBJ1-5, with D possibly TRBD1 on 6 matching bases. Germline V gene data show CDR1 as SGHAT and CDR2 as FQNNGV. The CDR3 loop spans 18 amino acids. The V gene lost 1 base and the J gene lost 3 bases, with 19 bases spanning the gap. The CDR3 DNA sequence: TGTGCCAGCAGCTTAGGGGGGCCCGGGACCAGGGACAATCAGCCCCAGCATTTT. Translation: CASSLGGPGTRDNQPQHF.

In this sample, this clone turned up once. Other nucleotide sequences from this sample produce the same CDR3. V and J are TRBV7-2 and TRBJ2-1; no clear D gene. The CDR3 extends over 15 amino acids. V was cut by 0 bases and J by 1 base, with 7 bases left in between. Germline assignment: CDR1 SGHTA and CDR2 FQGNSA. DNA of the CDR3: TGTGCCAGCAGCTTAGCGCTAGTTTCCTACAATGAGCAGTTCTTC. Protein: CASSLALVSYNEQFF. Using reference TRBV7-2 and TRBJ2-1 for the parts outside the CDR3, the full variable domain is GAGVSQSPSNKVTEKGKDVELRCDPISGHTALYWYRQSLGQGLEFLIYFQGNSAPDKSGLPSDRFSAERTGGSVSTLTIQRTQQEDSAVYLCASSLALVSYNEQFFGPGTRLTVL.

The chain employs TRBV19 and TRBJ1-1; D gene ambiguous. V was pared by 5 bases and J by 10 bases, with 17 bases between. The CDR3 has 13 residues. Germline-derived CDR1 and CDR2 are LNHDA and SQIVND (reference sequence). The CDR3 is CASSLLDGGGAFF. The CDR3 DNA sequence: TGTGCCAGTAGTTTATTGGACGGTGGAGGAGCTTTCTTT.

The J gene is TRBJ2-7, the V gene TRBV29-1; weak D call: TRBD1 (6 bases). This CDR3 has 12 amino acids. Germline CDR1 SQVTM, CDR2 ANQGSEA. V shed 6 bases and J shed 6 bases, with 15 bases lying between them. The CDR3 region is CSVARGQGEQYF. CDR3 DNA sequence: TGCAGCGTCGCGAGGGGACAAGGCGAGCAGTACTTC.

The rearrangement uses TRBV29-1 and TRBJ2-3; 13 nucleotides align to TRBD2. Germline V gene sequence: CDR1 SQVTM, CDR2 ANQGSEA. V gave up 7 bases and J gave up 4 bases; unmatched junction bases: 11. The CDR3 sequence is 16 residues long. CDR3 coding DNA: TGCAGCGCTGAGGGGACTAGCGGGATTTTCCCAGATACGCAGTATTTT. It codes for CSAEGTSGIFPDTQYF.

This chain uses TRBV19 with TRBJ1-1; D gene ambiguous. Germline assignment: CDR1 LNHDA and CDR2 SQIVND (reference sequence). V gave up 3 bases and J gave up 4 bases, with 12 bases separating them. The CDR3 contains 14 residues. This CDR3 reads CASSMKGRGTEAFF. CDR3 sequence (DNA): TGTGCCAGTAGTATGAAGGGTCGCGGCACTGAAGCTTTCTTT.

This clone is a singleton in its sample. V and J are TRBV7-2 and TRBJ2-7, with 7 nucleotides matching TRBD1. The CDR3 runs to 14 residues. Unmatched junction bases numbered 8, after V lost 6 bases and J lost 3 bases. CDR1 and CDR2 (germline): SGHTA, FQGNSA. The CDR3 sequence is CASRPQGQRYEQYF. CDR3 nucleotide sequence: TGTGCCAGCAGGCCCCAGGGACAGCGCTACGAGCAGTACTTC.

This clone was seen once. The V gene is TRBV27, the J gene TRBJ1-2; D ambiguous. Germline V gives CDR1 MNHEY, CDR2 SMNVEV (reference sequence). The length of the CDR3 is 16 residues. Trimming cost V 6 bases and J 2 bases, with 19 bases left between them. The CDR3 region is CASSPRRALGNYGYTF. DNA of the CDR3: TGTGCCAGCAGCCCTCGGCGCGCTCTAGGGAACTATGGCTACACCTTC.

The J gene is TRBJ1-3, the V gene TRBV28, with D perhaps matching TRBD1 (5 bases). Trimming removed 4 bases at V and 0 bases at J, with 13 bases between. The CDR3 is 16 residues long. The V gene's germline CDR1 is MDHEN and CDR2 SYDVKM. This chain's CDR3 is CASSYQYRLSGNTIYF. CDR3 bases: TGTGCCAGCAGTTACCAATACAGGCTCTCTGGAAACACCATATATTTT.

The J gene is TRBJ2-2, the V gene TRBV7-9, with D maybe TRBD1 (5 bases). Trimming removed 2 bases from V and 3 bases from J, with 13 bases in between. The V gene's germline CDR1 is SEHNR and CDR2 FQNEAQ (reference sequence). The CDR3 has 16 amino acids. The CDR3: CASSLTYRNDTGELFF. CDR3 DNA: TGTGCCAGCAGCTTAACCTACAGGAATGACACCGGGGAGCTGTTTTTT.

This chain uses TRBV27 with TRBJ2-7; TRBD1 or TRBD2 may be the D gene (7 bases each). V was shortened by 4 bases and J by 3 bases, with 16 bases between the two germline ends. Germline lookup yields CDR1 MNHEY and CDR2 SMNVEV (reference sequence). The CDR3 extends over 15 amino acids. CDR3 loop: CASSSSQGGLYEQYF. Here the CDR3 DNA reads TGTGCCAGCAGTTCGTCGCAGGGGGGGCTCTACGAGCAGTACTTC.

The V gene is TRBV5-4, the J gene TRBJ2-1, with D tentatively TRBD2 (5 bases). V lost 4 bases to trimming and J lost 1 base, with 18 bases between them. The CDR3 totals 17 residues. From germline, CDR1 is SGHNT and CDR2 YYREEE (reference sequence). CDR3 sequence reads: CASSPGSGRASYNEQFF. The DNA for the CDR3 is TGTGCCAGCAGCCCGGGATCGGGTAGAGCATCCTACAATGAGCAGTTCTTC.

As DNA, the CDR3 is TGTGCCAGCAGCCTCCGGACAGGGGGCGCGGATACGCAGTATTTT. Translation gives CASSLRTGGADTQYF. The chain couples TRBV14 to TRBJ2-3; 11 bases are a match to TRBD1. This CDR3 spans 15 amino acids. CDR1 is SGHDN, CDR2 FVKESK, per germline. Unmatched junction bases numbered 6, after V lost 4 bases and J lost 6 bases.

A single count supports this clone. This chain joins TRBV11-2 and TRBJ2-2; the D gene is possibly TRBD2 (6 bases). Germline CDR1 is SGHAT and CDR2 is FQNNGV. Trimming removed 5 bases at V and 2 bases at J, with 21 bases between. The CDR3 loop spans 18 amino acids. This chain's CDR3 is CASSPSRDRSVNTGELFF. CDR3 DNA sequence: TGTGCCAGCAGCCCATCGCGGGATAGGTCGGTAAACACCGGGGAGCTGTTTTTT.

V gene TRBV7-2 combines with J gene TRBJ2-1; 9 bases agree with TRBD2. CDR3 length: 16 amino acids. Per germline, CDR1 SGHTA and CDR2 FQGNSA. Trimming took 5 bases from V and 4 from J; bases not matched to a gene: 9. The CDR3 nucleotides read TGTGCCAGCAGCCCAGTGGCGGCGGGAGGGTACAATGAGCAGTTCTTC. It encodes CASSPVAAGGYNEQFF.

To note about this clone: Other DNA variants within this sample encode the same CDR3. The chain couples TRBV5-1 to TRBJ1-4, with a possible D match to TRBD1 (5 bases). Germline CDR1 and CDR2: SGHRS and YFSETQ. The CDR3 sequence is 14 residues long. V lost 0 bases, J lost 4 bases, and 7 bases lay in between. The CDR3 bases are TGCGCCAGCAGCTTGGAGGGGAATAATGAAAAACTGTTTTTT. Protein: CASSLEGNNEKLFF.

V usage is TRBV7-2 and J usage is TRBJ1-5; 7 bases are a match to TRBD1. This CDR3 region has 18 residues. V was clipped by 5 bases and J by 0 bases; unmatched bases: 13. Germline CDR1 is SGHTA and CDR2 is FQGNSA. CDR3 coding DNA: TGTGCCAGCAGCCGTCTGACAGGGTACTATAATAGCAATCAGCCCCAGCATTTT. This translates into CASSRLTGYYNSNQPQHF. Looking up the rest from reference TRBV7-2 and TRBJ1-5 gives the full variable domain: GAGVSQSPSNKVTEKGKDVELRCDPISGHTALYWYRQSLGQGLEFLIYFQGNSAPDKSGLPSDRFSAERTGGSVSTLTIQRTQQEDSAVYLCASSRLTGYYNSNQPQHFGDGTRLSIL.

This chain connects TRBV7-9 to TRBJ1-4, with 11 nucleotides matching TRBD1. The V gene end was trimmed by 4 bases and the J gene end by 0 bases; junction bases not matched to a gene: 7. The CDR3 has 18 amino acids. Germline values: CDR1 SEHNR, CDR2 FQNEAQ (reference sequence). In DNA, the CDR3 is TGTGCCAGCAGCTCGGGGACAGGGGGATTAGCAACTAATGAAAAACTGTTTTTT. It encodes CASSSGTGGLATNEKLFF.

The chain carries TRBV5-1 and TRBJ2-2; tentatively, D is TRBD1 or TRBD2 (5 bases each). Germline lookup yields CDR1 SGHRS and CDR2 YFSETQ. Trimming removed 0 bases from V and 1 base from J, with 13 bases in between. The CDR3 sequence is 17 residues long. The CDR3 DNA is TGCGCCAGCAGCTTGGCCCCGGGACCGGGGAACACCGGGGAGCTGTTTTTT. This codes for CASSLAPGPGNTGELFF.

In this sample, this clone turned up once. V is TRBV5-1 and J is TRBJ2-7, with D possibly being TRBD1 (5 bases). The germline gives CDR1 SGHRS, CDR2 YFSETQ. The CDR3 has 12 residues. Deletions cut 3 bases from V and 6 bases from J, with 10 bases between. The CDR3 here is CASSSEGVEQYF. DNA of the CDR3: TGCGCCAGCAGCTCGGAAGGGGTCGAGCAGTACTTC.

Regarding this clone: Other DNA sequences of this sample code for an identical CDR3. The chain uses TRBV28 and TRBJ1-4, with D perhaps matching TRBD1 (5 bases). The V gene's germline CDR1 is MDHEN and CDR2 SYDVKM. CDR3 size: 13 residues. V lost 5 bases and J lost 4, with 8 bases in between. The CDR3 DNA reads as TGTGCCAGCAGTGGTGGGGGTAATGAAAAACTGTTTTTT. Translating it yields CASSGGGNEKLFF.

V is TRBV11-2 and J is TRBJ2-1; 11 positions match TRBD2. The J segment lost 8 bases and the V segment lost 8 bases, leaving 14 bases of the junction unmatched. The CDR3 contains 16 residues. CDR1 is SGHAT and CDR2 is FQNNGV in the germline V gene. The CDR3 sequence is CASGRLAGSRGYEQFF. CDR3 nucleotide sequence: TGTGCCAGCGGGAGACTAGCGGGGTCGCGGGGCTATGAGCAGTTCTTC.

The chain recombines TRBV7-2 with TRBJ2-1, with 12 bases that match TRBD2. The CDR3 loop spans 14 amino acids. Germline V gives CDR1 SGHTA, CDR2 FQGNSA. With 6 bases clipped from V and 7 bases from J, the junction kept 4 bases outside the gene matches. The CDR3 DNA sequence: TGTGCCAGCAGGGGACTAGCGGGCGCAAATGAGCAGTTCTTC. It yields the protein CASRGLAGANEQFF.

This clone was seen a single time. The chain links TRBV25-1 to TRBJ2-3, with D possibly being TRBD2 (5 bases). Deletions cut 5 bases from V and 0 bases from J, with 12 bases between. There are 15 residues in the CDR3. Germline V gives CDR1 MGHDK, CDR2 SYGVNS. Here the CDR3 DNA reads TGTGCCAGCAGTACCGGGATAAGGAGCACAGATACGCAGTATTTT. Translating it yields CASSTGIRSTDTQYF.

This chain joins TRBV20-1 and TRBJ2-3; D remains unclear. Trimming took 7 bases from V and 4 from J, leaving 6 bases between them. CDR1 is DFQATT, CDR2 SNEGSKA, per germline (reference sequence). This CDR3 contains 10 residues. The CDR3 DNA is TGCAGTGTCCCGGCAGATACGCAGTATTTT. It specifies CSVPADTQYF.

In regard to this clone: Other nucleotide sequences from this sample produce the same CDR3. This chain connects TRBV10-3 to TRBJ2-5; D is unresolved. This CDR3 is 12 amino acids long. V lost 4 bases to trimming and J lost 5 bases, with 8 bases between them. Looked up from germline, CDR1 is ENHRY and CDR2 is SYGVKD. Here the CDR3 DNA reads TGTGCCATCAGTGGAGGAGAGGAGACCCAGTACTTC. Translated: CAISGGEETQYF.

CDR3 sequence (DNA): TGTGCCAGCAACCCTCGGGGGGACGCCTACAATGAGCAGTTCTTC. Residues: CASNPRGDAYNEQFF. V is TRBV9 and J is TRBJ2-1; 7 bases match TRBD2. Germline V gene data show CDR1 as SGDLS and CDR2 as YYNGEE. The CDR3 spans 15 residues. After removal of 6 bases from V and 2 bases from J, the junction contained 8 bases not matched to a gene. Looking up the rest from reference TRBV9 and TRBJ2-1 gives the full variable domain: DSGVTQTPKHLITATGQRVTLRCSPRSGDLSVYWYQQSLDQGLQFLIQYYNGEERAKGNILERFSAQQFPDLHSELNLSSLELGDSALYFCASNPRGDAYNEQFFGPGTRLTVL.

V gene TRBV4-2 combines with J gene TRBJ1-3, with TRBD1 as a possible D gene (5 bases). The CDR3 spans 14 residues. The V gene's germline CDR1 is LGHNA and CDR2 YNFKEQ. Trimming took 0 bases from V and 8 from J, leaving 11 bases between them. CDR3 bases: TGTGCCAGCAGCCAAGAGTTGGGGACGGACACCATATATTTT. Encoded protein: CASSQELGTDTIYF.

The gene calls are TRBV11-3 and TRBJ2-7; perhaps D is TRBD1 or TRBD2 (5 bases each). The CDR3 totals 13 residues. The germline V gene has CDR1 SGHNT and CDR2 YENEEA. The V and J ends lost 2 bases and 7 bases respectively, with 12 bases between them. The DNA for the CDR3 is TGTGCCAGCAGCTTATCTGGGGGAGTGGAGCAGTACTTC. Translating it yields CASSLSGGVEQYF.

The chain recombines TRBV6-1 with TRBJ2-5; no definite D call. V was trimmed by 9 bases and J by 5 bases, leaving 19 bases between them. Germline V gene sequence: CDR1 MNHNS, CDR2 SASEGT. The CDR3 contains 14 residues. This CDR3 reads CARKGLRWWETQYF. The CDR3 region has the DNA TGTGCCAGGAAAGGCCTCCGGTGGTGGGAGACCCAGTACTTC.

This chain uses TRBV7-9 with TRBJ1-5; D may be TRBD1 (5 bases). The CDR3 is 17 amino acids. CDR1 SEHNR and CDR2 FQNEAQ come from the germline V gene (reference sequence). V lost 5 bases and J lost 7, with 24 bases in between. CDR3 DNA sequence: TGTGCCAGCAGCCTATGGGTACCGGGACTCACCTCCCAGCCCCAGCATTTT. This gives the protein CASSLWVPGLTSQPQHF.

The rearrangement links TRBV5-4 to TRBJ1-2, with a tentative D call TRBD1 (6 bases). There are 14 residues in the CDR3. Trimming cost V 3 bases and J 4 bases, with 13 bases left between them. Germline loops: CDR1 SGHNT, CDR2 YYREEE (reference sequence). This CDR3 reads CASSSPGTPYGYTF. The CDR3 region has the DNA TGTGCCAGCAGCTCTCCCGGGACACCCTATGGCTACACCTTC. The complete variable domain, with remaining parts taken from reference TRBV5-4 and TRBJ1-2, reads ETGVTQSPTHLIKTRGQQVTLRCSSQSGHNTVSWYQQALGQGPQFIFQYYREEENGRGNFPPRFSGLQFPNYSSELNVNALELDDSALYLCASSSPGTPYGYTFGSGTRLTVV.